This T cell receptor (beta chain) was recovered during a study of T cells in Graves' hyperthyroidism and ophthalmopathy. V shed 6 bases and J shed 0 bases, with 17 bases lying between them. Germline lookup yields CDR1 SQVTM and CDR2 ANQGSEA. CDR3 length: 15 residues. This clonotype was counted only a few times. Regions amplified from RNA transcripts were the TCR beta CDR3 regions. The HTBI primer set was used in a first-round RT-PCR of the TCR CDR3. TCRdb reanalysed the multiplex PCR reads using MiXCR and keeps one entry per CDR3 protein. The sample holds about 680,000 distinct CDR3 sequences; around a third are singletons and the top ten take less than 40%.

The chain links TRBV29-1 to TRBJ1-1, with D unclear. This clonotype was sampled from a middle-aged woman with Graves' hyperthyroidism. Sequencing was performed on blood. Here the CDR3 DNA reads TGCAGCGTCAGAGGTTTAGGCCAAATGAACACTGAAGCTTTCTTT. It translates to CSVRGLGQMNTEAFF. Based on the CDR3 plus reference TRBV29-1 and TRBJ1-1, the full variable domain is SAVISQKPSRDICQRGTSLTIQCQVDSQVTMMFWYRQQPGQSLTLIATANQGSEATYESGFVIDKFPISRPNLTFSTLTVSNMSPEDSSIYLCSVRGLGQMNTEAFFGQGTRLTVV.